One and the same sample provided the 21 T cell receptor beta chains below, sequenced in a study of OX40 agonist ivuxolimab in advanced cancers. Measured with immunoSEQ multiplex PCR; TCRdb has only the in-frame clones, and not every one. Of 25,000 to 40,000 clones detected, about four fifths appear once; the ten largest clones hold about 20%. This specimen consisted of CD4+ or CD8+ T cells sorted from blood, obtained in a trial of the OX40 agonist ivuxolimab. The receptors shown here come from an adult with an advanced solid tumor such as melanoma, head and neck, liver or kidney cancer.

This chain connects TRBV28 to TRBJ2-7, with D unresolved. CDR1 is MDHEN, CDR2 SYDVKM, per germline. This CDR3 spans 15 amino acids. V was trimmed by 5 bases and J by 0 bases, leaving 14 bases between them. CDR3 bases: TGTGCCAGCAGTGCCCCCTGGGTTTACTCCTACGAGCAGTACTTC. Protein sequence: CASSAPWVYSYEQYF.

CDR3 DNA sequence: TGTGCCAGCACCCTGTTGGCTAGCTCTGGGTACAATGAGCAGTTCTTC. It specifies CASTLLASSGYNEQFF. The chain is built from TRBV5-4 and TRBJ2-1; possibly TRBD2 for D (5 bases). This CDR3 spans 16 amino acids. Trimming removed 6 bases at V and 4 bases at J, with 20 bases between. Germline assignment: CDR1 SGHNT and CDR2 YYREEE (reference sequence).

The rearrangement links TRBV12-1 to TRBJ1-1. TRBV12-1 is a pseudogene. This CDR3 has 20 amino acids. CDR3 DNA: TGTGCCAGCACCAATAAGCGCCGATGGGGGGGGGCAAACCGGAACACTGAAGCTTTCTTT. This codes for CASTNKRRWGGANRNTEAFF.

The CDR3 reads CASSQVLAHEYEQYF. CDR3 coding DNA: TGTGCCAGCAGCCAAGTACTAGCCCATGAGTACGAGCAGTACTTC. This chain links TRBV4-2 with TRBJ2-7; possible D gene TRBD2, 6 bases. The CDR3 consists of 15 residues. Germline V gene lookup returns CDR1 LGHNA and CDR2 YNFKEQ. V dropped 1 base and J dropped 4 bases, with 14 bases sitting between them.

The chain recombines TRBV19 with TRBJ2-1, with D tentatively TRBD2 (5 bases). Looked up from germline, CDR1 is LNHDA and CDR2 is SQIVND (reference sequence). V lost 3 bases and J lost 5, with 11 bases in between. The CDR3 is 14 residues long. CDR3 sequence: CASSISASNNEQFF. CDR3 DNA: TGTGCCAGTAGTATTAGCGCCAGTAACAATGAGCAGTTCTTC.

The gene calls are TRBV6-5 and TRBJ1-1, with D possibly matching TRBD1 (5 bases). CDR3 length: 11 amino acids. Germline CDR1 and CDR2: MNHEY and SVGAGI. Trimming cost V 5 bases and J 11 bases, with 12 bases left between them. In nucleotides, the CDR3 is TGTGCCAGCAGTCCGGGACTTCTGGCTTTCTTT. Amino acid sequence: CASSPGLLAFF.

The chain is built from TRBV7-9 and TRBJ2-7, with TRBD1 matching 11 bases. V was clipped by 0 bases and J by 2 bases; unmatched bases: 3. The CDR3 runs to 16 residues. Germline-derived CDR1 and CDR2 are SEHNR and FQNEAQ (reference sequence). DNA for the CDR3: TGTGCCAGCAGCTTAGCGAAGGGACAGGGGGCCTACGAGCAGTACTTC. Residues: CASSLAKGQGAYEQYF.

The chain carries TRBV29-1 and TRBJ1-3; tentatively, D is TRBD1 (5 bases). This CDR3 has 18 residues. In germline, CDR1 is SQVTM, CDR2 ANQGSEA. The V end was cut by 8 bases, the J end by 0 bases, with 26 bases between. The CDR3 DNA follows: TGCAGCCCAAACCCGCAGGAATTGTACGGGGGCTCTGGAAACACCATATATTTT. Translated, it gives CSPNPQELYGGSGNTIYF.

The rearrangement joins TRBV27 to TRBJ2-7, with 9 positions matching TRBD1. V gave up 6 bases and J gave up 6 bases; unmatched junction bases: 6. Per the germline V gene, CDR1 is MNHEY and CDR2 is SMNVEV (reference sequence). The CDR3 extends over 13 amino acids. Here the CDR3 reads CASSPTGGPEQYF. Here the CDR3 DNA reads TGTGCCAGCAGCCCCACAGGGGGCCCCGAGCAGTACTTC.

This chain joins TRBV18 and TRBJ2-1; TRBD2 agrees at 13 bases. Germline CDR1 KGHSH, CDR2 LQKENI. Trimming cost V 2 bases and J 10 bases; bases outside gene matches: 14. There are 18 residues in the CDR3. CDR3 sequence: CASSPETSGGQPVYEQFF. The CDR3 coding sequence is TGTGCCAGCTCACCAGAGACTAGCGGGGGGCAACCCGTTTACGAGCAGTTCTTC.

This rearrangement joins TRBV28 to TRBJ1-1; D perhaps matches TRBD1 (5 bases). V gave up 4 bases and J gave up 3 bases, with 9 bases separating them. This CDR3 has 13 residues. Germline V gene lookup returns CDR1 MDHEN and CDR2 SYDVKM. CDR3 loop: CASSSGGDTEAFF. The CDR3 coding sequence is TGTGCCAGCAGTTCCGGGGGGGACACTGAAGCTTTCTTT.

V and J are TRBV29-1 and TRBJ1-3; D ambiguous. Trimming removed 5 bases at V and 2 bases at J, with 13 bases between. Germline V gene sequence: CDR1 SQVTM, CDR2 ANQGSEA. This CDR3 has 14 residues. DNA of the CDR3: TGCAGCGTTCAACAGATGGCTGCTGGAAACACCATATATTTT. Protein: CSVQQMAAGNTIYF.

V gene TRBV9 combines with J gene TRBJ2-1; D call uncertain. V lost 0 bases to trimming and J lost 9 bases, with 4 bases between them. CDR1 SGDLS and CDR2 YYNGEE come from the germline V gene. The CDR3 is 11 amino acids. CDR3 region: CASSVGGEQFF. The CDR3, as DNA: TGTGCCAGCAGCGTAGGGGGTGAGCAGTTCTTC.

The chain carries TRBV27 and TRBJ2-7, with 8 positions matching TRBD1. The ends lost 5 bases at V and 3 bases at J; junction bases unmatched: 9. The CDR3 is 15 amino acids. Germline V gene sequence: CDR1 MNHEY, CDR2 SMNVEV (reference sequence). The CDR3, as DNA: TGTGCCAGCAGTCTCCAGGGGGCGCTTGGCTACGAGCAGTACTTC. It specifies CASSLQGALGYEQYF.

This clone was recorded only once. The chain links TRBV27 to TRBJ2-7; 9 bases agree with TRBD1. The CDR3 has 15 amino acids. The V segment lost 5 bases and the J segment 3 bases; nucleotides outside the gene matches: 8. Germline V gene sequence: CDR1 MNHEY, CDR2 SMNVEV (reference sequence). CDR3: CASSHRGTGLYEQYF. CDR3 sequence (DNA): TGTGCCAGCAGTCATAGGGGGACAGGGCTCTACGAGCAGTACTTC.

The V gene is TRBV6-1, the J gene TRBJ1-1; weak D call: TRBD1 (6 bases). This CDR3 has 16 amino acids. Germline loops: CDR1 MNHNS, CDR2 SASEGT. Trimming removed 0 bases at V and 2 bases at J, with 13 bases between. The CDR3 loop reads CASSEASGAGNTEAFF. In DNA form, the CDR3 reads TGTGCCAGCAGTGAAGCATCAGGGGCCGGTAACACTGAAGCTTTCTTT.

The CDR3 sequence is CASIPRGGLAKNIQYF. CDR3 in DNA: TGTGCCAGCATCCCAAGGGGGGGTTTAGCCAAAAACATTCAGTACTTC. The chain has TRBV28 and TRBJ2-4; perhaps TRBD2 as D (7 bases). CDR1 and CDR2 from the germline V gene are MDHEN and SYDVKM. Trimming removed 7 bases at V and 0 bases at J, with 16 bases between. This CDR3 is built from 16 residues.

This clone was picked up one time. Other DNA sequences in the sample encode the same CDR3. The V call is TRBV11-2, the J call TRBJ2-3; D is possibly TRBD1 (6 bases). V was pared by 3 bases and J by 6 bases, with 7 bases between. Germline V gives CDR1 SGHAT, CDR2 FQNNGV. CDR3 length equals 12 residues. The CDR3 loop is CASSLGADTQYF. The CDR3 DNA reads as TGTGCCAGCAGCTTGGGGGCGGATACGCAGTATTTT. The full variable domain, rest sourced from reference TRBV11-2 and TRBJ2-3, is EAGVAQSPRYKIIEKRQSVAFWCNPISGHATLYWYQQILGQGPKLLIQFQNNGVVDDSQLPKDRFSAERLKGVDSTLKIQPAKLEDSAVYLCASSLGADTQYFGPGTRLTVL.

J is TRBJ1-5 and V is TRBV28; D not resolved. V was cut by 5 bases and J by 0 bases, with 5 bases left in between. From germline, CDR1 is MDHEN and CDR2 SYDVKM. This CDR3 has 13 amino acids. CDR3 DNA: TGTGCCAGCAGTGGGTATAGCAATCAGCCCCAGCATTTT. Translated: CASSGYSNQPQHF. Drawing the rest from reference TRBV28 and TRBJ1-5, the complete variable domain is DVKVTQSSRYLVKRTGEKVFLECVQDMDHENMFWYRQDPGLGLRLIYFSYDVKMKEKGDIPEGYSVSREKKERFSLILESASTNQTSMYLCASSGYSNQPQHFGDGTRLSIL.

The chain recombines TRBV6-5 with TRBJ2-7; D gene unclear. This CDR3 has 12 amino acids. V dropped 0 bases and J dropped 6 bases, with 6 bases sitting between them. The germline V gene has CDR1 MNHEY and CDR2 SVGAGI. Written as DNA, the CDR3 is TGTGCCAGCAGTTACTCGAACGGCGAGCAGTACTTC. Amino acids: CASSYSNGEQYF.

There are a few counts of this clone. V is TRBV6-1 and J is TRBJ2-2; D ambiguous. Trimming removed 1 base at V and 4 bases at J, with 13 bases between. Germline lookup yields CDR1 MNHNS and CDR2 SASEGT. The CDR3 spans 16 residues. This CDR3 reads CASSEVPGRVTGELFF. In nucleotides, the CDR3 is TGTGCCAGCAGTGAAGTCCCAGGCAGAGTCACCGGGGAGCTGTTTTTT.